Below, 32 T cell receptor beta chains from the same sample are listed, as sequenced in a study of cytomegalovirus exposure and HLA in healthy donors. Both 60 Vbeta primers and 13 Jbeta primers went into the PCR. Clones were read by immunoSEQ multiplex PCR, and TCRdb kept only the in-frame ones, dropping some. In the table there are 150,000 to 200,000 clones, roughly 71% of which are singletons. Material for sequencing was PBMCs. The receptors here all came from a woman aged 45-60 years in good health and CMV-seropositive.

V gene TRBV6-5 combines with J gene TRBJ2-7, with a weak D call TRBD1 (6 bases). Germline V gives CDR1 MNHEY, CDR2 SVGAGI. The CDR3 extends over 13 amino acids. V dropped 6 bases and J dropped 0 bases, with 9 bases sitting between them. CDR3 coding DNA: TGTGCCAGCAGGAAAGGGGGCTCCTACGAGCAGTACTTC. It yields the protein CASRKGGSYEQYF.

This clone showed up just a few times. The genes are TRBV27 and TRBJ1-1, with D tentatively TRBD1 (6 bases). Germline V gene sequence: CDR1 MNHEY, CDR2 SMNVEV (reference sequence). The CDR3 spans 14 residues. The V and J ends lost 6 bases and 3 bases respectively, with 14 bases between them. CDR3 region: CASSQGGPHTEAFF. The CDR3 DNA follows: TGTGCCAGCAGCCAAGGGGGACCTCACACTGAAGCTTTCTTT.

The chain links TRBV7-9 to TRBJ2-7; 7 bases line up with TRBD1. This CDR3 has 13 residues. The V gene's germline CDR1 is SEHNR and CDR2 FQNEAQ (reference sequence). V trimming: 5 bases; J trimming: 5 bases; junction bases outside the gene matches: 6. CDR3 nucleotides: TGTGCCAGCAGCACAAACAGGGGCGACGAGCAGTACTTC. It encodes CASSTNRGDEQYF. The entire variable domain, with the rest obtained from reference TRBV7-9 and TRBJ2-7, is as follows: DTGVSQNPRHKITKRGQNVTFRCDPISEHNRLYWYRQTLGQGPEFLTYFQNEAQLEKSRLLSDRFSAERPKGSFSTLEIQRTEQGDSAMYLCASSTNRGDEQYFGPGTRLTVT.

The rearrangement links TRBV9 to TRBJ2-7; the match to TRBD1 covers 8 bases. V lost 4 bases and J lost 7; bases outside the gene matches: 13. The germline gives CDR1 SGDLS, CDR2 YYNGEE. There are 15 residues in the CDR3. The CDR3 region is CASSSRGQGAREQYF. For the CDR3, the DNA is TGTGCCAGCAGCAGTAGGGGGCAGGGGGCGCGTGAGCAGTACTTC.

This clone was counted a few times. The CDR3 DNA sequence: TGTGCCAGCAGTGGACGGGACAGGATCACAGATACGCAGTATTTT. Translating gives CASSGRDRITDTQYF. The chain has TRBV6-1 and TRBJ2-3, with 8 bases identical to TRBD1. Germline V gives CDR1 MNHNS, CDR2 SASEGT. The CDR3 totals 15 residues. The J segment lost 2 bases and the V segment lost 4 bases, leaving 5 bases of the junction unmatched.

The genes are TRBV6-1 and TRBJ1-2; 10 nucleotides agree with TRBD1. The CDR3 has 17 residues. With V trimmed by 4 bases and J by 0 bases, 8 bases remained unmatched. Germline values: CDR1 MNHNS, CDR2 SASEGT. The CDR3 region has the DNA TGTGCCAGCAGTGGCGGGACAGGGGTAGGGGCTAACTATGGCTACACCTTC. The encoded protein is CASSGGTGVGANYGYTF.

The V gene is TRBV2, the J gene TRBJ2-5; 7 nucleotides align to TRBD2. With 6 bases clipped from V and 7 bases from J, the junction kept 11 bases outside the gene matches. This CDR3 has 14 amino acids. The germline V gene encodes CDR1 SNHLY and CDR2 FYNNEI. This CDR3 is CASRDGRGERTQYF. In DNA, the CDR3 is TGTGCCAGCAGGGATGGACGGGGGGAGAGGACCCAGTACTTC.

V gene TRBV6-5 combines with J gene TRBJ2-7; 8 bases agree with TRBD1. V trimming: 2 bases; J trimming: 9 bases; junction bases outside the gene matches: 9. The CDR3 consists of 14 residues. CDR1 is MNHEY and CDR2 is SVGAGI in the germline V gene. The CDR3 DNA sequence: TGTGCCAGCAGTTACGGCGGACAGGGAAGAAGGCAGTACTTC. Its protein is CASSYGGQGRRQYF.

This clone was recorded a few times. The chain links TRBV23-1 to TRBJ1-1, with TRBD1 identical over 9 bases. TRBV23-1 carries the ORF label, with uncertain function. Trimming removed 4 bases from V and 6 bases from J; junction bases left unmatched: 9. The CDR3 consists of 15 residues. For the CDR3, the DNA is TGCGCCAGCAGTCTCGGCGGGGACAGGGAAGCTGAAGCTTTCTTT. Its protein product is CASSLGGDREAEAFF.

This chain links TRBV6-1 with TRBJ1-5; D gene unclear. V was pared by 3 bases and J by 0 bases, with 9 bases between. The germline CDR1 and CDR2 sequences are MNHNS and SASEGT. This CDR3 region has 15 residues. CDR3: CASSDGAYSNQPQHF. For the CDR3, the DNA is TGTGCCAGCAGTGACGGAGCCTATAGCAATCAGCCCCAGCATTTT.

This sequence joins TRBV6-1 and TRBJ2-5, with 12 bases fitting TRBD1. The CDR3 runs 16 residues. V shed 4 bases and J 11 bases; nucleotides not matched to a gene: 14. The germline V gene has CDR1 MNHNS and CDR2 SASEGT. The CDR3: CASSVGPGQGAREQYF. The CDR3 coding sequence is TGTGCCAGCAGTGTAGGACCGGGACAGGGGGCTCGGGAGCAGTACTTC.

CDR3 DNA: TGTGCCAGCTCACCCGGGGGAACTAATGAAAAACTGTTTTTT. This sequence encodes CASSPGGTNEKLFF. The V and J genes are TRBV18 and TRBJ1-4, with D perhaps matching TRBD1 (5 bases). Germline loops: CDR1 KGHSH, CDR2 LQKENI. CDR3 size: 14 residues. V was clipped by 3 bases and J by 1 base, with 6 bases between them. Supplemented by reference TRBV18 and TRBJ1-4, the full variable domain reads NAGVMQNPRHLVRRRGQEARLRCSPMKGHSHVYWYRQLPEEGLKFMVYLQKENIIDESGMPKERFSAEFPKEGPSILRIQQVVRGDSAAYFCASSPGGTNEKLFFGSGTQLSVL.

The J gene is TRBJ2-7, the V gene TRBV10-3; 7 bases line up with TRBD1. Losses at the gene ends were 3 bases for V and 0 bases for J; bases not matched to a gene: 5. The CDR3 length is 15 residues. The germline V gene has CDR1 ENHRY and CDR2 SYGVKD. Here the CDR3 reads CAISDRDSSSYEQYF. The CDR3 region has the DNA TGTGCCATCAGTGACCGGGACAGTAGCTCCTACGAGCAGTACTTC.

The chain couples TRBV5-6 to TRBJ2-7; D ambiguous. The CDR3 consists of 12 residues. The germline gives CDR1 SGHDT, CDR2 YYEEEE. Trimming pared 2 bases from V and 3 bases from J, leaving 6 bases between. CDR3 in DNA: TGTGCCAGCAGCTTAGAGCACTACGAGCAGTACTTC. As protein: CASSLEHYEQYF.

There are a few counts of this clone. The V call is TRBV12-5, the J call TRBJ2-7, with TRBD1 matching 9 bases. Germline assignment: CDR1 LGHNT and CDR2 FRNRAP. The CDR3 sequence is 16 residues long. The junction had 8 bases not matched to a gene; V was cut back by 1 base and J by 4 bases. The CDR3 loop reads CASGLGPGQGKYEQYF. The CDR3, as DNA: TGTGCTAGTGGTTTGGGCCCGGGACAGGGAAAATACGAGCAGTACTTC.

The J gene is TRBJ1-1, the V gene TRBV2; 9 bases fit TRBD1. The CDR3 is made up of 14 amino acids. After removal of 4 bases from V and 6 bases from J, the junction contained 6 bases not matched to a gene. Germline V CDR1 and CDR2: SNHLY, FYNNEI. As DNA, the CDR3 is TGTGCCAGCAGTGTAACAGGGGGCAAGGCTGAAGCTTTCTTT. Translating it yields CASSVTGGKAEAFF. Full variable domain (missing parts from reference TRBV2 and TRBJ1-1): EPEVTQTPSHQVTQMGQEVILRCVPISNHLYFYWYRQILGQKVEFLVSFYNNEISEKSEIFDDQFSVERPDGSNFTLKIRSTKLEDSAMYFCASSVTGGKAEAFFGQGTRLTVV.

This clone has only a few counts. The rearrangement uses TRBV2 and TRBJ1-4, with 7 bases that match TRBD1. CDR1 and CDR2 from the germline V gene are SNHLY and FYNNEI. There are 13 residues in the CDR3. Trimming removed 8 bases from V and 7 bases from J; junction bases left unmatched: 7. The DNA of the CDR3 is TGTGCCAGCGACAGGGAAGGAGGTGAAAAACTGTTTTTT. Its translation is CASDREGGEKLFF.

This clone was picked up one time. Here the CDR3 DNA reads TGTGCCAGCAGTTTTTCGGGACAGGGGAACTATGGCTACACCTTC. It yields the protein CASSFSGQGNYGYTF. The V gene is TRBV27, the J gene TRBJ1-2; 10 bases agree with TRBD1. The germline CDR1 and CDR2 sequences are MNHEY and SMNVEV (reference sequence). The CDR3 spans 15 residues. J gave up 2 bases and V 3 bases, and 3 bases lay outside the gene matches.

The rearrangement joins TRBV12-5 to TRBJ1-3; TRBD1 might be the D (6 bases). The CDR3 is made up of 13 amino acids. Germline values: CDR1 LGHNT, CDR2 FRNRAP. V was cut by 3 bases and J by 4 bases, with 7 bases left in between. The CDR3 protein is CASGFTGGNTIYF. For the CDR3, the DNA is TGTGCTAGTGGTTTTACAGGGGGAAACACCATATATTTT.

This clone was recorded once. The CDR3 region is CASSLMTGQETQYF. Here the CDR3 DNA reads TGCGCCAGCAGCTTGATGACAGGCCAAGAGACCCAGTACTTC. The V and J genes are TRBV5-1 and TRBJ2-5; D might be TRBD1 (6 bases). The CDR3 length is 14 residues. V lost 1 base and J lost 1, with 8 bases in between. The germline CDR1 and CDR2 sequences are SGHRS and YFSETQ. Drawing the rest from reference TRBV5-1 and TRBJ2-5, the complete variable domain is KAGVTQTPRYLIKTRGQQVTLSCSPISGHRSVSWYQQTPGQGLQFLFEYFSETQRNKGNFPGRFSGRQFSNSRSEMNVSTLELGDSALYLCASSLMTGQETQYFGPGTRLLVL.

This clone was recorded once. The CDR3 nucleotides are TGTGCCAGTCGGAGGGGGGGTAGGAATGAAGCTTTCTTT. It codes for CASRRGGRNEAFF. This chain uses TRBV27 with TRBJ1-1, with D tentatively TRBD1 (6 bases). Germline-derived CDR1 and CDR2 are MNHEY and SMNVEV (reference sequence). V lost 9 bases and J lost 7, with 18 bases in between. This CDR3 is 13 amino acids long.

The gene calls are TRBV7-5 and TRBJ1-6; the table's D call TRBD1 went unverified against the DNA. TRBV7-5 is annotated as a pseudogene. The CDR3 spans 17 residues. CDR3: CARRSGQLIPYNSPLHF. As DNA, the CDR3 is TGTGCCAGAAGGTCAGGGCAACTAATCCCCTATAATTCACCCCTCCACTTT.

J is TRBJ2-1 and V is TRBV29-1; TRBD2 agrees at 9 bases. CDR3 length equals 15 residues. V was clipped by 3 bases and J by 5 bases; unmatched bases: 8. In germline, CDR1 is SQVTM, CDR2 ANQGSEA. The CDR3 sequence: CSVDSWRGGHNEQFF. The CDR3 region has the DNA TGCAGCGTTGATAGCTGGCGGGGGGGACACAATGAGCAGTTCTTC.

The chain uses TRBV27 and TRBJ2-7, with 8 positions matching TRBD1. The CDR3 is made up of 15 amino acids. Germline lookup yields CDR1 MNHEY and CDR2 SMNVEV (reference sequence). J was trimmed by 5 bases and V by 4 bases; bases with no gene match: 10. The CDR3 spells CASSWGTGSRNEQYF. Written as DNA, the CDR3 is TGTGCCAGCAGTTGGGGGACAGGCTCCCGGAACGAGCAGTACTTC.

The CDR3 DNA reads as TGTGCCAGCAGCGTCGGACAGTCACCCCTCCACTTT. Protein: CASSVGQSPLHF. This chain uses TRBV9 with TRBJ1-6; a weak D match, TRBD1 (6 bases). V lost 2 bases to trimming and J lost 10 bases, with 7 bases between them. This CDR3 is built from 12 residues. The germline gives CDR1 SGDLS, CDR2 YYNGEE.

Written as DNA, the CDR3 is TGTGCCATCAGTGAACGCGGGACGGAACGGCGAGGCTACACCTTC. Translating it yields CAISERGTERRGYTF. The rearrangement joins TRBV10-3 to TRBJ1-2; possible D gene TRBD1, 5 bases. This CDR3 has 15 residues. Germline V lookup: CDR1 ENHRY, CDR2 SYGVKD. The V end lost 3 bases, the J end lost 8 bases, and 19 bases lay between the germline ends.

The rearrangement uses TRBV15 and TRBJ1-2; 9 bases align to TRBD1. V lost 8 bases and J lost 4; bases outside the gene matches: 5. CDR3 length equals 13 residues. Germline values: CDR1 LNHNV, CDR2 YYDKDF (reference sequence). The CDR3 sequence: CATRDRATYGYTF. CDR3 DNA: TGTGCCACCCGGGACAGGGCAACCTATGGCTACACCTTC.

J is TRBJ2-7 and V is TRBV7-9, with TRBD2 identical over 11 bases. Losses at the gene ends were 1 base for V and 5 bases for J; bases not matched to a gene: 1. This CDR3 has 14 amino acids. Germline CDR1 is SEHNR and CDR2 is FQNEAQ (reference sequence). CDR3 sequence (DNA): TGTGCCAGCAGCTTAGTGGGACTAGCGGACGAGCAGTACTTC. Translation gives CASSLVGLADEQYF.

CDR3 DNA sequence: TGCGCCAGCAGTACGGAACCTAGCTCTGGAAACACCATATATTTT. Translating gives CASSTEPSSGNTIYF. The chain carries TRBV5-1 and TRBJ1-3; D gene uncertain. The germline V and J ends were trimmed by 5 bases and 0 bases, with 12 bases remaining between them. This CDR3 has 15 amino acids. The germline V gene has CDR1 SGHRS and CDR2 YFSETQ.

The V gene is TRBV9, the J gene TRBJ1-2; the D is unclear. CDR1 SGDLS and CDR2 YYNGEE come from the germline V gene. The CDR3 loop spans 14 amino acids. The V and J ends lost 6 bases and 3 bases respectively, with 15 bases between them. As DNA, the CDR3 is TGTGCCAGCACCTATTCTGGGCGGGACTATGGCTACACCTTC. It translates to CASTYSGRDYGYTF.

The rearrangement uses TRBV19 and TRBJ1-1; D call uncertain. The CDR3 runs to 14 residues. Germline V lookup: CDR1 LNHDA, CDR2 SQIVND (reference sequence). With 4 bases removed from V and 4 bases from J, the gap between germline ends came to 13 bases. The CDR3 DNA is TGTGCCAGTAGTAGTCAGAGGCTGGTCACTGAAGCTTTCTTT. Residues: CASSSQRLVTEAFF.

The gene calls are TRBV14 and TRBJ2-5, with a possible D match to TRBD1 (6 bases). The germline CDR1 and CDR2 sequences are SGHDN and FVKESK. The ends were cut back, 3 bases at V and 7 bases at J, with 18 bases in the middle. The CDR3 consists of 15 residues. DNA for the CDR3: TGTGCCAGCAGCCATAACAGGGAAGGGGTGGCGACCCAGTACTTC. As protein: CASSHNREGVATQYF.